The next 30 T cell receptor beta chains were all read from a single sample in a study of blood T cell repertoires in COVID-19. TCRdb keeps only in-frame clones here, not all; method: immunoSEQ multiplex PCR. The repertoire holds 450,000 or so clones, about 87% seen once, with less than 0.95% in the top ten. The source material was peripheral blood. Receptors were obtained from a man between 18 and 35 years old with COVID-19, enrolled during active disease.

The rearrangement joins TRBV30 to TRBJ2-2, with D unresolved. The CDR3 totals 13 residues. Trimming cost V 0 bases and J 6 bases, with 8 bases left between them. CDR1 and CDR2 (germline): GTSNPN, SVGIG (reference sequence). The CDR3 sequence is CAWSVLNSGELFF. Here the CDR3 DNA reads TGTGCCTGGAGTGTACTAAATTCCGGGGAGCTGTTTTTT.

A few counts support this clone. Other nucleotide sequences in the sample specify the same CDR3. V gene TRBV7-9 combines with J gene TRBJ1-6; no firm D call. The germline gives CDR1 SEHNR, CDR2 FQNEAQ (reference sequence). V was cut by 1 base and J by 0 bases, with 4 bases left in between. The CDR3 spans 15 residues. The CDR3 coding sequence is TGTGCCAGCAGCTTAGGGAGCTCCTATAATTCACCCCTCCACTTT. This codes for CASSLGSSYNSPLHF.

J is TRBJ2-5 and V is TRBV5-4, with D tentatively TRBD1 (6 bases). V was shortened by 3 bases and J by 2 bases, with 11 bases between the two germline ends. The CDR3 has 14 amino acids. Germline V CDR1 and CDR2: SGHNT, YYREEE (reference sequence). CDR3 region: CASSSTGTQETQYF. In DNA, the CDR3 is TGTGCCAGCAGCTCAACAGGGACACAAGAGACCCAGTACTTC. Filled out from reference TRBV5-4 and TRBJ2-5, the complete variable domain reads ETGVTQSPTHLIKTRGQQVTLRCSSQSGHNTVSWYQQALGQGPQFIFQYYREEENGRGNFPPRFSGLQFPNYSSELNVNALELDDSALYLCASSSTGTQETQYFGPGTRLLVL.

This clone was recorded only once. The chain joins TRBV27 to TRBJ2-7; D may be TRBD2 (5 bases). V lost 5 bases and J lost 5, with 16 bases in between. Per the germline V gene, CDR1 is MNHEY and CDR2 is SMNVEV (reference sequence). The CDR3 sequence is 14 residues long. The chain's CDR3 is CASSRDYSSNEQYF. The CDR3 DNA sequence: TGTGCCAGCAGTCGTGACTACAGTTCCAACGAGCAGTACTTC.

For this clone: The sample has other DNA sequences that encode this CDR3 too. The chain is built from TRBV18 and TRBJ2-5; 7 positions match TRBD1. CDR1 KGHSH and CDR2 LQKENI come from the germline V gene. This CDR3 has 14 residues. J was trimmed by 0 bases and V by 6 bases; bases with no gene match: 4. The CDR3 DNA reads TGTGCCAGCTCGCCGACAGGGTACCAAGAGACCCAGTACTTC. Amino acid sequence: CASSPTGYQETQYF.

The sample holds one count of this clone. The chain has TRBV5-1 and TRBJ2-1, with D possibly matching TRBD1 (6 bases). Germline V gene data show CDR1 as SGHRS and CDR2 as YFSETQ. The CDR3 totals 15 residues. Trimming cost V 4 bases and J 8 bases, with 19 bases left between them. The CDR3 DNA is TGCGCCAGCAGCCCCCGGGCTCAAGGGGGTGATGAGCAGTTCTTC. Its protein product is CASSPRAQGGDEQFF.

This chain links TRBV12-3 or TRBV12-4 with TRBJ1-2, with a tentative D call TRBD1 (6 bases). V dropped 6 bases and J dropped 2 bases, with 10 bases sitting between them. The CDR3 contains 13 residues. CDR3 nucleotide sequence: TGTGCCAGCAGCTCCACAGGGAACTATGGCTACACCTTC. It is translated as CASSSTGNYGYTF.

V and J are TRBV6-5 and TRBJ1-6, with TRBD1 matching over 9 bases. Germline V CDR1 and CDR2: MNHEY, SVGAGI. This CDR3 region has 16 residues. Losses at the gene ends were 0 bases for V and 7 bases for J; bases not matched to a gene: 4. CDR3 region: CASSYSRDRENSPLHF. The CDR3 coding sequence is TGTGCCAGCAGTTACTCAAGGGACAGGGAAAATTCACCCCTCCACTTT.

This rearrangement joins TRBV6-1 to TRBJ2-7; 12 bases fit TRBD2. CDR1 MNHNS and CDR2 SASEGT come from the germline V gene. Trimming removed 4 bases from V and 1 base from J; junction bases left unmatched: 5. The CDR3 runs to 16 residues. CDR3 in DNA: TGTGCCAGCAGTGCCTACGGACTAGCGGGGTCCTACGAGCAGTACTTC. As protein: CASSAYGLAGSYEQYF.

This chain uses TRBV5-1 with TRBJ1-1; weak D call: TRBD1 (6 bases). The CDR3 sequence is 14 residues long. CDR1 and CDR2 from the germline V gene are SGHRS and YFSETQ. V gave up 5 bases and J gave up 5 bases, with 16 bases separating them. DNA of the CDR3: TGCGCCAGCAGGGGAGACGACAGGCCAACTGAAGCTTTCTTT. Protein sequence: CASRGDDRPTEAFF.

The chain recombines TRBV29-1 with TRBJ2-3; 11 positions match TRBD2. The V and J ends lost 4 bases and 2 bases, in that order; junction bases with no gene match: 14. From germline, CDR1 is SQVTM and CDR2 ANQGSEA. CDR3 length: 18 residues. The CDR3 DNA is TGCAGCGTTGGAGGCACTAGCGGGGGCGGAACTCCCACAGATACGCAGTATTTT. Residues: CSVGGTSGGGTPTDTQYF.

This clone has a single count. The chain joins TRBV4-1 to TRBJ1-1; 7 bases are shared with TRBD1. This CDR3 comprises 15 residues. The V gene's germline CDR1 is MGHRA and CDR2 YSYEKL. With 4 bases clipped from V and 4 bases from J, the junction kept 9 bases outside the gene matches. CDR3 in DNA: TGCGCCAGCAGCCCCGATTACAGGGGTGGCACTGAAGCTTTCTTT. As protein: CASSPDYRGGTEAFF.

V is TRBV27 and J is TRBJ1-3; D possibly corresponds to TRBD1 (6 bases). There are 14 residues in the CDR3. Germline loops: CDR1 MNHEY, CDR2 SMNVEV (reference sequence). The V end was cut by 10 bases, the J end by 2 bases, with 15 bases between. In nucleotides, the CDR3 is TGTGCCATCTTATACAGGGACGCTGGAAACACCATATATTTT. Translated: CAILYRDAGNTIYF.

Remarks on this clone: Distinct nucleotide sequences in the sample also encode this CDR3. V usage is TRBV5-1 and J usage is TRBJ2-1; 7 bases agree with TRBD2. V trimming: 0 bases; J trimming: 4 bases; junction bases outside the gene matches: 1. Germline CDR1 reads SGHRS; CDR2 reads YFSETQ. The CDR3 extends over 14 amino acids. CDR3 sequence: CASSLAAGYNEQFF. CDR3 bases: TGCGCCAGCAGCTTGGCAGCGGGGTACAATGAGCAGTTCTTC.

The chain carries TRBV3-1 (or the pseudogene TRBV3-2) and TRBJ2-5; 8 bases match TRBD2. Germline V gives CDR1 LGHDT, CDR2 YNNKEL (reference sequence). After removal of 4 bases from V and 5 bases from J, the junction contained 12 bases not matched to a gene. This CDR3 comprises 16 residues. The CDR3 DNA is TGTGCCAGCAGCCGATCACTAGCGGCTGGGGGGGAGACCCAGTACTTC. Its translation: CASSRSLAAGGETQYF.

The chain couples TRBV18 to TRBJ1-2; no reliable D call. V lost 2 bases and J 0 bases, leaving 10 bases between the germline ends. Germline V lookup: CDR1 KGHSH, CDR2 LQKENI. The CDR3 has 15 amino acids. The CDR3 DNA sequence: TGTGCCAGCTCACCAGTGAGCGACCCTAACTATGGCTACACCTTC. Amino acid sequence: CASSPVSDPNYGYTF.

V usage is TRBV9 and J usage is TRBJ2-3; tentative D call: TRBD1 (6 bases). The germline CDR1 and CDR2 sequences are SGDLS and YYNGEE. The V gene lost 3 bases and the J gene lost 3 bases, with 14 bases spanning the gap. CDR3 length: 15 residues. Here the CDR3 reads CASSAGRGTTDTQYF. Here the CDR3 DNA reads TGTGCCAGCAGCGCTGGAAGGGGGACAACAGATACGCAGTATTTT. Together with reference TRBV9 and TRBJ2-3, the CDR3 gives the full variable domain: DSGVTQTPKHLITATGQRVTLRCSPRSGDLSVYWYQQSLDQGLQFLIQYYNGEERAKGNILERFSAQQFPDLHSELNLSSLELGDSALYFCASSAGRGTTDTQYFGPGTRLTVL.

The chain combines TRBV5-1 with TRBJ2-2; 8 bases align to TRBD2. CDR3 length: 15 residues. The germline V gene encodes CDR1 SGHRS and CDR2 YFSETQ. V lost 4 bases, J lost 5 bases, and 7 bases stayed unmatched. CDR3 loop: CASSTGLVATGELFF. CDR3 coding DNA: TGCGCCAGCAGCACGGGACTAGTGGCTACCGGGGAGCTGTTTTTT.

For the CDR3, the DNA is TGCGCCAGCAGCCAGACTAGCGGGCCATCCTACGAGCAGTACTTC. Translation gives CASSQTSGPSYEQYF. The chain joins TRBV4-1 to TRBJ2-7; 10 bases align to TRBD2. Germline V gene lookup returns CDR1 MGHRA and CDR2 YSYEKL. CDR3 size: 15 residues. V was pared by 3 bases and J by 1 base, with 3 bases of the junction left unmatched.

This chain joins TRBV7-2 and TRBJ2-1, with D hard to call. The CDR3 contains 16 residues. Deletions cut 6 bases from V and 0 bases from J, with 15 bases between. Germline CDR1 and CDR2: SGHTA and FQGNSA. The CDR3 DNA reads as TGTGCCAGCAGGAATAGACTCCAATCCTCCTACAATGAGCAGTTCTTC. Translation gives CASRNRLQSSYNEQFF.

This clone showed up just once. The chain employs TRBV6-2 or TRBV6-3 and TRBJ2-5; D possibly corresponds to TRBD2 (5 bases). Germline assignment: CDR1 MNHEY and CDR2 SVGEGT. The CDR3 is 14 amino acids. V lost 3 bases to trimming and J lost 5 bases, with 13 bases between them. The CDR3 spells CASSYVRARETQYF. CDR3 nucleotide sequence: TGTGCCAGCAGTTATGTGAGGGCCCGGGAGACCCAGTACTTC.

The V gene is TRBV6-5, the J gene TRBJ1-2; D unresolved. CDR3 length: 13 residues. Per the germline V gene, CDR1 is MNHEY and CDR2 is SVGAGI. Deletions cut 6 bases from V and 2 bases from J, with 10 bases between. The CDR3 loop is CASSRTENYGYTF. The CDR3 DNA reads TGTGCCAGCAGCCGAACAGAAAACTATGGCTACACCTTC.

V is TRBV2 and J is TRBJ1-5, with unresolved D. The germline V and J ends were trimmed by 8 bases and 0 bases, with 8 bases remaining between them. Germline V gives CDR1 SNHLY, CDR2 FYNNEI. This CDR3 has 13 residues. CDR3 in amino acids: CASGRDSNQPQHF. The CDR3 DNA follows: TGTGCCAGCGGTCGAGATAGCAATCAGCCCCAGCATTTT. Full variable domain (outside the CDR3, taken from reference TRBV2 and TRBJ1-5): EPEVTQTPSHQVTQMGQEVILRCVPISNHLYFYWYRQILGQKVEFLVSFYNNEISEKSEIFDDQFSVERPDGSNFTLKIRSTKLEDSAMYFCASGRDSNQPQHFGDGTRLSIL.

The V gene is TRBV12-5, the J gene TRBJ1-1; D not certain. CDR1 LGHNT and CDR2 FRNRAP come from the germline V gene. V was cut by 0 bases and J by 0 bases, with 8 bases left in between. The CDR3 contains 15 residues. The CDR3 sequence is CASGLVRGVNTEAFF. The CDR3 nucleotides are TGTGCTAGTGGTTTGGTACGGGGAGTGAACACTGAAGCTTTCTTT.

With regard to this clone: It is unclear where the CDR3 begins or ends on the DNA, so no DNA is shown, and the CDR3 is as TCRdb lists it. The CDR3 reads CATSDSGQGRREQYF. The chain combines TRBV24-1 with TRBJ2-7; TRBD1, the table's D call, lacks a check against the DNA. The CDR3 contains 15 residues when both ends are counted. The germline V gene encodes CDR1 KGHDR and CDR2 SFDVKD.

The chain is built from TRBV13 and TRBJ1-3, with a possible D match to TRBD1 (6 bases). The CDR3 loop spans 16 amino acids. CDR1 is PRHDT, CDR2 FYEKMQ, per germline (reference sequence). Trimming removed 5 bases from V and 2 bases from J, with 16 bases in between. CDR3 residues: CASSLQGRQTGNTIYF. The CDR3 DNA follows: TGTGCCAGCAGCCTACAGGGACGGCAAACTGGAAACACCATATATTTT.

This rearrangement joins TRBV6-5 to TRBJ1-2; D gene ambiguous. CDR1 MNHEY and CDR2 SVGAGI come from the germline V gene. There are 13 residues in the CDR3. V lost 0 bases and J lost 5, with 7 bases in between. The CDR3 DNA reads TGTGCCAGCAGTTACTCGAGAGGGTATGGCTACACCTTC. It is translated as CASSYSRGYGYTF.

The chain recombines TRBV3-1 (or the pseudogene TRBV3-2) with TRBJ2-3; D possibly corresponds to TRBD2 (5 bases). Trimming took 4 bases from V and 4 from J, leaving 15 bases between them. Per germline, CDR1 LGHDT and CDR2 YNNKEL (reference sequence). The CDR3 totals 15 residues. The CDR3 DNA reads TGTGCCAGCAGCCCATTACTAGTAGGATCAGATACGCAGTATTTT. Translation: CASSPLLVGSDTQYF.

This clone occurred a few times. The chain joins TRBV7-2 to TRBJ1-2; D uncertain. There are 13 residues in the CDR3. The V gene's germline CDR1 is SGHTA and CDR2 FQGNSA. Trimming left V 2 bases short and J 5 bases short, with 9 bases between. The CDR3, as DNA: TGTGCCAGCAGCTTACGGCAGACTTATGGCTACACCTTC. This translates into CASSLRQTYGYTF. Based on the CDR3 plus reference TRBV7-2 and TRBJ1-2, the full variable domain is GAGVSQSPSNKVTEKGKDVELRCDPISGHTALYWYRQSLGQGLEFLIYFQGNSAPDKSGLPSDRFSAERTGGSVSTLTIQRTQQEDSAVYLCASSLRQTYGYTFGSGTRLTVV.

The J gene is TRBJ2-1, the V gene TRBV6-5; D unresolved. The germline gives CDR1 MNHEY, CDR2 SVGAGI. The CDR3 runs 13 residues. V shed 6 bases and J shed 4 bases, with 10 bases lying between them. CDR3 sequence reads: CASREAPYNEQFF. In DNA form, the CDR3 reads TGTGCCAGCAGAGAGGCGCCGTACAATGAGCAGTTCTTC.